This T cell receptor beta chain was sequenced during a study of identical twins. The CDR3 consists of 15 residues. J lost 4 bases, V lost 7 bases, and 7 bases had no gene match. One entry per CDR3 protein, called by TCRdb with MiXCR from the 5' RACE reads. This sample has around 95,000 distinct CDR3 sequences, with 5.5% to 7% found just once. Sequenced material: memory T cells sorted from blood. The chain is built from TRBV12-3 or TRBV12-4 and TRBJ2-6; 7 bases are a match to TRBD2. The source is a woman aged 50 to 65 in good health. CDR3 in DNA: TGTGCCAGCACCCTCCGGGGGGAGGGGGCCAACGTCCTGACTTTC. This gives the protein CASTLRGEGANVLTF.